Shown below are 30 T cell receptor beta chains from a single sample sequenced in a study of radiation and T cells in renal cell carcinoma. Sequencing used immunoSEQ multiplex PCR; TCRdb keeps in-frame clones, though not all of them. The table shows about 34,000 clones, with more than 65% occurring only once. The time point was: blood 4 weeks post-SBRT, at nephrectomy. Described treatment: 15 Gy SBRT to primary tumor, nephrectomy 4 weeks later. The sequencing here drew on blood, taken from a patient whose treatment included radiotherapy and nephrectomy. These receptors all come from a man aged 60 to 75 with renal cell carcinoma.

The chain combines TRBV5-4 with TRBJ2-5; tentative D call: TRBD1 (6 bases). V was cut by 4 bases and J by 1 base, with 23 bases left in between. CDR3 length: 18 residues. Germline V gene lookup returns CDR1 SGHNT and CDR2 YYREEE (reference sequence). The CDR3 nucleotides are TGTGCCAGCAGCCTGAGGAACCGGGACACAGAACCCCAAGAGACCCAGTACTTC. Its protein is CASSLRNRDTEPQETQYF.

This clone was found once. This chain connects TRBV5-1 to TRBJ2-7; TRBD1 might be the D (5 bases). CDR1 SGHRS and CDR2 YFSETQ come from the germline V gene. This CDR3 is built from 15 residues. Trimming shortened V by 0 bases and J by 6 bases, and 16 bases separated the two germline ends. The CDR3 is CASSLVTESTGEQYF. The CDR3 coding sequence is TGCGCCAGCAGCTTGGTGACAGAGAGTACCGGCGAGCAGTACTTC.

This chain joins TRBV4-1 and TRBJ2-5; 10 nucleotides line up with TRBD2. The J call could be wrong; TRBJ2-7 is a better fit for the DNA end. Germline lookup yields CDR1 MGHRA and CDR2 YSYEKL. The CDR3 runs 15 residues. The CDR3 bases are TGCGCCAGCAGCCAACTAAGGACTAGCGGCTACGAGCAGTACTTC. It encodes CASSQLRTSGYEQYF.

This sequence joins TRBV27 and TRBJ2-7, with D perhaps matching TRBD1 (5 bases). Germline V gene data show CDR1 as MNHEY and CDR2 as SMNVEV (reference sequence). V was clipped by 2 bases and J by 9 bases, with 8 bases between them. The CDR3 is 11 amino acids. CDR3 loop: CASSLRGVQYF. The CDR3, as DNA: TGTGCCAGCAGTTTAAGGGGTGTGCAGTACTTC.

This rearrangement joins TRBV11-3 to TRBJ1-1; TRBD1 is a possible D gene (5 bases). The germline V gene encodes CDR1 SGHNT and CDR2 YENEEA. V was pared by 1 base and J by 2 bases, with 8 bases between. CDR3 size: 14 residues. The DNA for the CDR3 is TGTGCCAGCAGCTTAGGTCGGGACAACACTGAAGCTTTCTTT. It yields the protein CASSLGRDNTEAFF.

The chain combines TRBV27 with TRBJ2-7; D might be TRBD1 or TRBD2, each matching 5 bases. Germline lookup yields CDR1 MNHEY and CDR2 SMNVEV (reference sequence). This CDR3 comprises 14 residues. V was trimmed by 11 bases and J by 1 base, leaving 18 bases between them. Written as DNA, the CDR3 is TGTGCCGCCTGGGGACGGGGTCAATCCTACGAGCAGTACTTC. It specifies CAAWGRGQSYEQYF.

This rearrangement joins TRBV4-1 to TRBJ2-6; TRBD1 is a possible D gene (5 bases). This CDR3 has 16 amino acids. Germline V gene sequence: CDR1 MGHRA, CDR2 YSYEKL. The ends were cut back, 0 bases at V and 0 bases at J, with 6 bases in the middle. For the CDR3, the DNA is TGCGCCAGCAGCCAAGACAGGGTCTCTGGGGCCAACGTCCTGACTTTC. This codes for CASSQDRVSGANVLTF.

The V gene is TRBV2, the J gene TRBJ1-2; TRBD1 matches 7 bases. The CDR3 contains 14 residues. Germline loops: CDR1 SNHLY, CDR2 FYNNEI. V gave up 7 bases and J gave up 0 bases; unmatched junction bases: 5. The CDR3: CASMRTGSNYGYTF. The CDR3 region has the DNA TGTGCCAGCATGCGGACAGGTTCTAACTATGGCTACACCTTC.

This chain connects TRBV2 to TRBJ2-7; TRBD2 might be the D (5 bases). Trimming took 6 bases from V and 2 from J, leaving 8 bases between them. The length of the CDR3 is 12 residues. Germline V lookup: CDR1 SNHLY, CDR2 FYNNEI. The CDR3 is CASRGVPYEQYF. As DNA, the CDR3 is TGTGCCAGCAGGGGAGTCCCCTACGAGCAGTACTTC.

The chain uses TRBV19 and TRBJ2-2, with D maybe TRBD2 (6 bases). This CDR3 has 14 amino acids. Germline loops: CDR1 LNHDA, CDR2 SQIVND (reference sequence). V was shortened by 5 bases and J by 0 bases, with 7 bases between the two germline ends. The CDR3 DNA follows: TGTGCCAGTAGTTTAGCGGCGAACACCGGGGAGCTGTTTTTT. As protein: CASSLAANTGELFF. The full variable domain, rest sourced from reference TRBV19 and TRBJ2-2, is DGGITQSPKYLFRKEGQNVTLSCEQNLNHDAMYWYRQDPGQGLRLIYYSQIVNDFQKGDIAEGYSVSREKKESFPLTVTSAQKNPTAFYLCASSLAANTGELFFGEGSRLTVL.

In its sample, this clone was seen a few times. The J gene is TRBJ2-1, the V gene TRBV2, with D possibly TRBD2 on 6 matching bases. The germline gives CDR1 SNHLY, CDR2 FYNNEI. V was clipped by 2 bases and J by 6 bases, with 14 bases between them. The CDR3 extends over 15 amino acids. This CDR3 reads CASSEMAGLRNEQFF. DNA of the CDR3: TGTGCCAGCAGTGAAATGGCGGGACTCCGCAATGAGCAGTTCTTC.

This sequence joins TRBV19 and TRBJ2-3, with 7 bases lining up with TRBD2. The V and J ends lost 8 bases and 5 bases, in that order; junction bases with no gene match: 25. Germline V lookup: CDR1 LNHDA, CDR2 SQIVND (reference sequence). The CDR3 covers 19 residues. The CDR3 region is CASSAAGLGPTYTEDTQYF. For the CDR3, the DNA is TGTGCCAGTTCCGCAGCGGGACTGGGGCCAACCTACACGGAAGATACGCAGTATTTT.

The genes are TRBV4-1 and TRBJ2-4; 8 bases are a match to TRBD1. The V gene's germline CDR1 is MGHRA and CDR2 YSYEKL. The junction had 6 bases not matched to a gene; V was cut back by 0 bases and J by 8 bases. The CDR3 sequence is 15 residues long. CDR3 sequence (DNA): TGCGCCAGCAGCCAAGAAGGCAGGGGGCGGTACATTCAGTACTTC. The encoded protein is CASSQEGRGRYIQYF.

This chain joins TRBV4-3 and TRBJ2-1, with TRBD2 identical over 8 bases. Germline-derived CDR1 and CDR2 are LGHNA and YSLEER. J lost 5 bases, V lost 5 bases, and 11 bases had no gene match. The CDR3 sequence is 16 residues long. The CDR3 protein is CASSTRTSWDNNEQFF. CDR3 DNA sequence: TGCGCCAGCAGCACCCGGACTAGCTGGGACAACAATGAGCAGTTCTTC.

The chain links TRBV5-1 to TRBJ1-4; 8 bases fit TRBD1. V shed 3 bases and J 4 bases; nucleotides not matched to a gene: 5. Germline values: CDR1 SGHRS, CDR2 YFSETQ. This CDR3 has 15 residues. CDR3 region: CASSSQGVNNEKLFF. In nucleotides, the CDR3 is TGCGCCAGCAGCTCACAGGGGGTTAATAATGAAAAACTGTTTTTT.

The chain is built from TRBV5-1 and TRBJ2-7; possible D gene TRBD1, 6 bases. This CDR3 has 13 amino acids. V lost 6 bases to trimming and J lost 7 bases, with 17 bases between them. The germline gives CDR1 SGHRS, CDR2 YFSETQ. In DNA form, the CDR3 reads TGCGCCAGCACGCGGACAGACGGATTTGAGCAGTACTTC. Its translation is CASTRTDGFEQYF.

To note about this clone: The junction shows a germline mismatch at one end, possibly a read error. This rearrangement joins TRBV5-6 to TRBJ1-1; 9 bases line up with TRBD1. The CDR3 is 15 residues long. Germline V gene lookup returns CDR1 SGHDT and CDR2 YYEEEE. The CDR3 bases are TGTGCCAGCGGCTTTACAGGGGGCAAGAGGACTGAAGCTTTCTTT. Amino acid sequence: CASGFTGGKRTEAFF.

The chain has TRBV5-1 and TRBJ2-3; TRBD1 matches at 7 bases. The CDR3 totals 14 residues. Germline-derived CDR1 and CDR2 are SGHRS and YFSETQ. V lost 0 bases to trimming and J lost 6 bases; unmatched junction nucleotides: 4. CDR3 sequence: CASSLEGQRDTQYF. DNA for the CDR3: TGCGCCAGCAGCTTGGAGGGACAGAGGGATACGCAGTATTTT.

This clone was observed a few times. The chain couples TRBV6-1 to TRBJ1-5; D perhaps matches TRBD1 (6 bases). Germline CDR1 is MNHNS and CDR2 is SASEGT. CDR3 length: 17 residues. The V end lost 2 bases, the J end lost 6 bases, and 20 bases lay between the germline ends. CDR3 sequence: CASSELEGGYSAQPQHF. The CDR3 coding sequence is TGTGCCAGCAGTGAACTGGAGGGGGGCTATTCGGCTCAGCCCCAGCATTTT.

V is TRBV30 and J is TRBJ2-2; possible D gene TRBD2, 6 bases. Germline V gene sequence: CDR1 GTSNPN, CDR2 SVGIG (reference sequence). V was trimmed by 8 bases and J by 7 bases, leaving 20 bases between them. This CDR3 has 14 amino acids. CDR3 sequence reads: CAQALRERVGELFF. As DNA, the CDR3 is TGTGCCCAGGCGCTCCGGGAGAGGGTCGGGGAGCTGTTTTTT.

V gene TRBV2 combines with J gene TRBJ2-1; the D is unclear. This CDR3 is built from 11 residues. Trimming took off 4 bases at V and 7 bases at J, with 5 bases between the two ends. CDR1 is SNHLY, CDR2 FYNNEI, per germline. CDR3 nucleotides: TGTGCCAGCAGTGCTTTGAATGAGCAGTTCTTC. Its protein product is CASSALNEQFF. Looking up the rest from reference TRBV2 and TRBJ2-1 gives the full variable domain: EPEVTQTPSHQVTQMGQEVILRCVPISNHLYFYWYRQILGQKVEFLVSFYNNEISEKSEIFDDQFSVERPDGSNFTLKIRSTKLEDSAMYFCASSALNEQFFGPGTRLTVL.

The chain is built from TRBV10-3 and TRBJ2-7; D is undetermined. CDR3 size: 12 residues. V was pared by 9 bases and J by 0 bases, with 9 bases between. In germline, CDR1 is ENHRY, CDR2 SYGVKD. CDR3 amino acids: CAISDGSYEQYF. Written as DNA, the CDR3 is TGTGCCATTTCGGACGGCTCCTACGAGCAGTACTTC.

The J gene is TRBJ1-6, the V gene TRBV5-1, with TRBD1 matching 8 bases. Germline CDR1 is SGHRS and CDR2 is YFSETQ. V lost 4 bases, J lost 6 bases, and 6 bases stayed unmatched. The CDR3 contains 15 residues. For the CDR3, the DNA is TGCGCCAGCAGCCAATTGACAGGGGTTAATTCACCCCTCCACTTT. It specifies CASSQLTGVNSPLHF.

The chain carries TRBV7-2 and TRBJ2-7, with D unclear. This CDR3 region has 14 residues. CDR1 is SGHTA and CDR2 is FQGNSA in the germline V gene. Trimming removed 4 bases from V and 6 bases from J, with 16 bases in between. CDR3 bases: TGTGCCAGCAGCTCACTACAGACCCTCTCCGAGCAGTACTTC. Residues: CASSSLQTLSEQYF.

The chain joins TRBV10-3 to TRBJ2-3, with 9 nucleotides matching TRBD2. Germline V gives CDR1 ENHRY, CDR2 SYGVKD. The CDR3 extends over 15 amino acids. V dropped 6 bases and J dropped 1; count of bases not matched to a gene: 5. In DNA, the CDR3 is TGTGCCATCAGCTCTAGCGGGGACGGCACAGATACGCAGTATTTT. Translation gives CAISSSGDGTDTQYF.

About this clone itself: At one end, the junction sequence differs from germline, possibly due to a read error. The genes are TRBV7-9 and TRBJ2-2; the D is unclear. The CDR3 is made up of 14 amino acids. The germline V gene has CDR1 SEHNR and CDR2 FQNEAQ (reference sequence). CDR3 residues: CASSSTPKTGELFF. CDR3 nucleotides: TGTGCCAGCAGCTCTACGCCGAAAACCGGGGAGCTGTTTTTT.

This chain joins TRBV6-1 and TRBJ1-2; TRBD1 is a possible D gene (5 bases). Germline CDR1 and CDR2: MNHNS and SASEGT. The CDR3 length is 16 residues. Trimming removed 0 bases at V and 0 bases at J, with 11 bases between. CDR3 bases: TGTGCCAGCAGTGAAGCGCTCGCAGGGTCTAACTATGGCTACACCTTC. This codes for CASSEALAGSNYGYTF.

V usage is TRBV7-2 and J usage is TRBJ1-2; D uncertain. V was clipped by 1 base and J by 4 bases, with 13 bases between them. Germline values: CDR1 SGHTA, CDR2 FQGNSA. The CDR3 consists of 15 residues. The CDR3 DNA reads as TGTGCCAGCAGCTTAGAGAGTCAAGGCGTCTATGGCTACACCTTC. Its translation is CASSLESQGVYGYTF.

V and J are TRBV7-9 and TRBJ1-1, with D unresolved. This CDR3 comprises 14 residues. Trimming stripped 2 bases from V and 1 base from J, with 8 bases between. Germline-derived CDR1 and CDR2 are SEHNR and FQNEAQ (reference sequence). CDR3 amino acids: CASSLNTRNTEAFF. CDR3 coding DNA: TGTGCCAGCAGCTTAAACACAAGGAACACTGAAGCTTTCTTT.

The chain couples TRBV30 to TRBJ1-6, with D possibly TRBD1 on 5 matching bases. The CDR3 spans 15 residues. Between the trimmed V and J ends, which lost 3 bases and 6 bases, there was a span of 15 bases. CDR1 and CDR2 (germline): GTSNPN, SVGIG (reference sequence). This CDR3 is CAWRPGTLGNSPLHF. In DNA, the CDR3 is TGTGCCTGGAGGCCCGGGACGCTCGGTAATTCACCCCTCCACTTT.